A single sample is the source of the 22 T cell receptor beta chains below, sequenced in a study of cytomegalovirus exposure and HLA in healthy donors. Primers: 60 Vbeta forward and 13 Jbeta reverse. Method: immunoSEQ multiplex PCR; TCRdb's copy keeps in-frame clones and lacks some. The data hold roughly 80,000 clones, with around two thirds observed a single time. Material for sequencing was PBMCs. The receptors shown here come from a woman between 50 and 59 years old in good health and CMV-seropositive.

As concerns this clone: A junction boundary mismatches the germline segment, possibly from a read error. The CDR3 DNA follows: TGTGCCAGCACCTTACGAGGTTTGACTAGCCAAGAGACCCGGTACTTC. This translates into CASTLRGLTSQETRYF. This chain joins TRBV11-1 and TRBJ2-5; 7 nucleotides match TRBD2. The CDR3 is 16 amino acids. Germline V gives CDR1 SGHAT, CDR2 FQDESV (reference sequence).

The chain links TRBV5-4 to TRBJ1-1; maybe TRBD1 (6 bases). Germline V gene sequence: CDR1 SGHNT, CDR2 YYREEE (reference sequence). V was pared by 5 bases and J by 4 bases, with 15 bases between. The CDR3 extends over 14 amino acids. This CDR3 is CASSIQGPGTEAFF. In nucleotides, the CDR3 is TGTGCCAGCAGTATACAGGGCCCGGGCACTGAAGCTTTCTTT.

The genes are TRBV5-1 and TRBJ2-7, with 7 nucleotides matching TRBD1. Germline V gene data show CDR1 as SGHRS and CDR2 as YFSETQ. V lost 4 bases and J lost 0; bases outside the gene matches: 10. The CDR3 is made up of 16 amino acids. In DNA, the CDR3 is TGCGCCAGCAGCCCGGCTACAGGGGACCGCTCCTACGAGCAGTACGTC. This sequence encodes CASSPATGDRSYEQYV.

The chain has TRBV14 and TRBJ2-7; TRBD1 agrees at 10 bases. Losses at the gene ends were 2 bases for V and 4 bases for J; bases not matched to a gene: 2. Per germline, CDR1 SGHDN and CDR2 FVKESK. This CDR3 comprises 14 residues. Here the CDR3 reads CASSQMDRGYEQYF. DNA for the CDR3: TGTGCCAGCAGCCAAATGGACAGGGGGTACGAGCAGTACTTC.

V and J are TRBV11-2 and TRBJ2-7, with D perhaps matching TRBD1 (6 bases). The CDR3 has 14 amino acids. Between the trimmed V and J ends, which lost 5 bases and 2 bases, there was a span of 13 bases. Germline V gene data show CDR1 as SGHAT and CDR2 as FQNNGV. CDR3 bases: TGTGCCAGCAGCCGGGGACATTACCCCTACGAGCAGTACTTC. It specifies CASSRGHYPYEQYF.

The gene calls are TRBV18 and TRBJ1-2; TRBD1 matches 8 bases. Germline V gives CDR1 KGHSH, CDR2 LQKENI. V gave up 2 bases and J gave up 6 bases; unmatched junction bases: 5. The CDR3 totals 14 residues. CDR3 residues: CASSPDRGRDGYTF. Here the CDR3 DNA reads TGTGCCAGCTCACCAGACAGGGGCCGTGATGGCTACACCTTC.

This clone was observed a single time. The junction differs from germline at one of its ends, possibly a read error. This chain joins TRBV7-9 and TRBJ1-6; tentative D call: TRBD1 (5 bases). CDR1 SEHNR and CDR2 FQNEAQ come from the germline V gene (reference sequence). The CDR3 has 16 residues. CDR3 sequence reads: CSSTLGGGGYNSPLHF. CDR3 sequence (DNA): TGTTCCAGCACCTTGGGGGGGGGAGGCTATAATTCACCCCTCCACTTT.

The chain combines TRBV2 with TRBJ1-2, with 9 bases identical to TRBD1. The V and J ends lost 6 bases and 6 bases, in that order; junction bases with no gene match: 5. Germline V CDR1 and CDR2: SNHLY, FYNNEI. CDR3 size: 13 residues. This chain's CDR3 is CASRAGQGDGYTF. The CDR3 coding sequence is TGTGCCAGCAGGGCGGGACAGGGAGATGGCTACACCTTC.

This chain links TRBV10-1 with TRBJ2-1; D gene uncertain. Trimming cost V 3 bases and J 0 bases, with 6 bases left between them. This CDR3 region has 14 residues. CDR1 and CDR2 (germline): WNHNN, SYGVQD (reference sequence). DNA for the CDR3: TGCGCCAGCAGTGACTTCAGCTCCTACAATGAGCAGTTCTTC. Translating gives CASSDFSSYNEQFF.

This clone came up a few times. Other DNA sequences within the sample encode an identical CDR3. The V gene is TRBV7-3, the J gene TRBJ2-3; perhaps TRBD2 as D (6 bases). CDR3 length: 13 amino acids. Germline CDR1 is SGHTA and CDR2 is FQGTGA. Trimming removed 1 base from V and 6 bases from J, with 8 bases in between. The CDR3 loop reads CASSLRRGDTQYF. CDR3 DNA: TGTGCCAGCAGCTTAAGACGGGGGGATACGCAGTATTTT.

There are a few counts of this clone. V gene TRBV7-3 combines with J gene TRBJ2-5; a weak D match, TRBD1 (7 bases). Germline-derived CDR1 and CDR2 are SGHTA and FQGTGA. With 5 bases removed from V and 4 bases from J, the gap between germline ends came to 11 bases. The CDR3 loop spans 13 amino acids. The CDR3 nucleotides are TGTGCCAGCAGCCCAGGGGGGAGAGAGACCCAGTACTTC. It is translated as CASSPGGRETQYF.

This chain links TRBV6-5 with TRBJ2-3; 10 bases match TRBD1. Germline V gene sequence: CDR1 MNHEY, CDR2 SVGAGI. V shed 6 bases, J shed 8 bases, and the junction held 5 bases outside the gene matches. The length of the CDR3 is 13 residues. The CDR3 nucleotides are TGTGCCAGCAGGACAGGGGGCTTTCGTACGCAGTATTTT. As protein: CASRTGGFRTQYF.

The CDR3 DNA follows: TGTGCCAGCAGCCCGCGGTTGGAGAACTATGGCTACACCTTC. Translation: CASSPRLENYGYTF. V usage is TRBV7-8 and J usage is TRBJ1-2, with D uncertain. The CDR3 covers 14 residues. V was pared by 5 bases and J by 2 bases, with 12 bases between. The germline gives CDR1 SGHVS, CDR2 FQNEAQ.

Only one count was recorded for this clone. CDR3 residues: CASSHLGQAPLHF. In DNA form, the CDR3 reads TGTGCCAGCAGCCACTTAGGACAGGCACCCCTCCACTTT. The genes are TRBV6-4 and TRBJ1-6; TRBD1 agrees at 7 bases. The CDR3 spans 13 residues. Germline CDR1 MRHNA, CDR2 SNTAGT. V lost 6 bases, J lost 11 bases, and 7 bases stayed unmatched.

The chain couples TRBV7-3 to TRBJ2-5; D remains ambiguous. Germline-derived CDR1 and CDR2 are SGHTA and FQGTGA. This CDR3 spans 13 amino acids. The germline V and J ends were trimmed by 5 bases and 4 bases, with 11 bases remaining between them. CDR3 nucleotide sequence: TGTGCCAGCAGCGAGATCCCCGGAGAGACCCAGTACTTC. It codes for CASSEIPGETQYF.

This clone was observed once. A junction boundary mismatches the germline segment, possibly from a read error. This chain connects TRBV7-9 to TRBJ2-1, with 10 bases matching TRBD1. The germline CDR1 and CDR2 sequences are SEHNR and FQNEAQ (reference sequence). The CDR3 covers 14 residues. The CDR3 coding sequence is TGTTCCAGCAGCTCCGGACAGGGGGGGAATGAGCAGTTCTTC. As protein: CSSSSGQGGNEQFF.

Note on this clone: Other DNA sequences from this sample encode an identical CDR3 as well. The chain employs TRBV9 and TRBJ2-5, with 8 bases lining up with TRBD2. CDR3 length: 14 residues. In germline, CDR1 is SGDLS, CDR2 YYNGEE. V trimming: 0 bases; J trimming: 4 bases; junction bases outside the gene matches: 2. The CDR3 region is CASSVAGGLETQYF. CDR3 DNA: TGTGCCAGCAGCGTAGCGGGGGGGCTAGAGACCCAGTACTTC. The full variable domain, rest sourced from reference TRBV9 and TRBJ2-5, is DSGVTQTPKHLITATGQRVTLRCSPRSGDLSVYWYQQSLDQGLQFLIQYYNGEERAKGNILERFSAQQFPDLHSELNLSSLELGDSALYFCASSVAGGLETQYFGPGTRLLVL.

V and J are TRBV5-1 and TRBJ2-5, with 10 positions matching TRBD1. V was clipped by 8 bases and J by 1 base; unmatched bases: 8. The CDR3 extends over 15 amino acids. From germline, CDR1 is SGHRS and CDR2 YFSETQ. CDR3 nucleotides: TGCGCCAGTAACACCGGGACAGGGGCCCAAGAGACCCAGTACTTC. Amino acid sequence: CASNTGTGAQETQYF.

This clone has more than one count but fewer than ten. This chain connects TRBV6-1 to TRBJ1-6; 8 bases are shared with TRBD1. The CDR3 consists of 13 residues. V shed 4 bases, J shed 7 bases, and the junction held 0 bases outside the gene matches. Germline V gene data show CDR1 as MNHNS and CDR2 as SASEGT. CDR3 loop: CASSGTGNSPLHF. DNA for the CDR3: TGTGCCAGCAGTGGGACAGGGAATTCACCCCTCCACTTT.

The chain carries TRBV5-1 and TRBJ2-5; possible D gene TRBD1, 6 bases. The tail of the sequence fits TRBJ2-7 better, so the J call may be wrong. The length of the CDR3 is 14 residues. The V gene's germline CDR1 is SGHRS and CDR2 YFSETQ. The CDR3 sequence: CASSLQGVENEQYF. For the CDR3, the DNA is TGCGCCAGCAGCTTACAGGGAGTTGAGAACGAGCAGTACTTC.

This clone showed up just a few times. The chain carries TRBV30 and TRBJ1-5; no clear D. Germline lookup yields CDR1 GTSNPN and CDR2 SVGIG (reference sequence). Trimming cost V 0 bases and J 4 bases, with 13 bases left between them. This CDR3 has 15 residues. CDR3 DNA: TGTGCCTGGAGTGTAAGAGGTTTCTTAAATCAGCCCCAGCATTTT. Residues: CAWSVRGFLNQPQHF.

V and J are TRBV7-9 and TRBJ1-2; 9 bases align to TRBD1. This CDR3 has 16 residues. The junction had 14 bases not matched to a gene; V was cut back by 5 bases and J by 7 bases. CDR1 and CDR2 (germline): SEHNR, FQNEAQ (reference sequence). CDR3 loop: CASSQPFYRGRLGYTF. The CDR3 bases are TGTGCCAGCAGCCAGCCCTTCTACAGGGGGCGGCTTGGCTACACCTTC. Based on the CDR3 plus reference TRBV7-9 and TRBJ1-2, the full variable domain is DTGVSQNPRHKITKRGQNVTFRCDPISEHNRLYWYRQTLGQGPEFLTYFQNEAQLEKSRLLSDRFSAERPKGSFSTLEIQRTEQGDSAMYLCASSQPFYRGRLGYTFGSGTRLTVV.